This TCR beta chain was found in a study of T-cell reconstitution after alpha-beta-depleted transplantation in children. Whole-study findings and limits: At around two months after transplant, the alpha-beta T cells were reportedly derived from several hundred expanded clones that came from non-depleted graft cells. From newly produced T cells came most of the T-cell counts and diversity one year after transplant. From surviving recipient T cells and thymic progenitors came the high day-60 TCRbeta diversity observed in some patients.

This clonotype was recorded at least ten times. Its antigen is currently unknown. The CDR3 is 14 amino acids. Germline V gene sequence: CDR1 MDHEN, CDR2 SYDVKM. Trimming left V 6 bases short and J 3 bases short, with 14 bases between. The TCRbeta library was prepared with unique molecular identifiers. Each CDR3 protein gets one entry after TCRdb re-called the PCR reads with MiXCR. This table has 100,000 or so distinct CDR3 sequences, under 7% appearing once. This clonotype was obtained from a female patient aged 2-10 years who had a stem cell transplant for Fanconi anemia, so the T cells may come from the graft donor. The chain employs TRBV28 and TRBJ2-5; possible D gene TRBD2, 6 bases. The sequenced sample was PBMCs, mostly from graft donor cells, obtained 60 days after TCRalphabeta/CD19-depleted stem cell transplant. The CDR3 spells CASREGEIEETQYF. CDR3 bases: TGTGCCAGCAGGGAGGGAGAGATCGAAGAGACCCAGTACTTC.